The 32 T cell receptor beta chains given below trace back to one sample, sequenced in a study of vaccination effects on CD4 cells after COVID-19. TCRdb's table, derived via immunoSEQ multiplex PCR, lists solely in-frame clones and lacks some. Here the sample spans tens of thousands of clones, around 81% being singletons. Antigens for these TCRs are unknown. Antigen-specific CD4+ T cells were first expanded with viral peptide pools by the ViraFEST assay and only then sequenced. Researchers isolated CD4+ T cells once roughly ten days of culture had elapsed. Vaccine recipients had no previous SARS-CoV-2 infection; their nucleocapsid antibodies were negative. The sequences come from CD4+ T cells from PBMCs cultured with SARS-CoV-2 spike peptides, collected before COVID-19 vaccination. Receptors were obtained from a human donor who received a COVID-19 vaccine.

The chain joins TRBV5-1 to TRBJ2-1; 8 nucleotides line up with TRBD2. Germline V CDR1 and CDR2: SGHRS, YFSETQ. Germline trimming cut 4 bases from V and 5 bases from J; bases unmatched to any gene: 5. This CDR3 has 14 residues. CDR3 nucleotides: TGCGCCAGCAGCCCCTTAGCGGGGAACAATGAGCAGTTCTTC. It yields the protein CASSPLAGNNEQFF.

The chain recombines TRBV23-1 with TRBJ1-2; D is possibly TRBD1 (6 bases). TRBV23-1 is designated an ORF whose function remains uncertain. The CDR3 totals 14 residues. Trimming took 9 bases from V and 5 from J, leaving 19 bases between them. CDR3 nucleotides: TGCGCCAGTCCTTCTAAGGGGGGGGCTTATGGCTACACCTTC. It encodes CASPSKGGAYGYTF.

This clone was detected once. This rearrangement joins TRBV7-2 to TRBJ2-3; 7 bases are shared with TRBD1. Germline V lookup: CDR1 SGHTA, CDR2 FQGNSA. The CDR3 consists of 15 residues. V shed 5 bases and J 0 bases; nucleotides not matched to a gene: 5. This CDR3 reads CASSQRQGSTDTQYF. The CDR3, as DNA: TGTGCCAGCAGCCAGCGACAGGGAAGCACAGATACGCAGTATTTT.

The DNA for the CDR3 is TGTGCCAGCAGCCAAGCCGGCTCTGGGGCCAACGTCCTGACTTTC. Its protein is CASSQAGSGANVLTF. V usage is TRBV3-1 (or the pseudogene TRBV3-2) and J usage is TRBJ2-6; D not certain. This CDR3 has 15 residues. Trimming pared 1 base from V and 0 bases from J, leaving 4 bases between. CDR1 and CDR2 from the germline V gene are LGHDT and YNNKEL (reference sequence).

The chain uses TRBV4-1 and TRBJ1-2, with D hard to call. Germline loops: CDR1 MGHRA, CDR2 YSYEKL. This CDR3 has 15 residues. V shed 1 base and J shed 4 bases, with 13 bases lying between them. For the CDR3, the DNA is TGCGCCAGCAGCCAAGCTAACAGTGAGACCTATGGCTACACCTTC. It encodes CASSQANSETYGYTF.

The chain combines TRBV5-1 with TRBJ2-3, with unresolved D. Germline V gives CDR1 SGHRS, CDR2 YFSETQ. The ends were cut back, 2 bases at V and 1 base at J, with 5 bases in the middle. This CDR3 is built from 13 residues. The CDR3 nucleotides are TGCGCCAGCAGCTTCGGCCGCACAGATACGCAGTATTTT. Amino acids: CASSFGRTDTQYF.

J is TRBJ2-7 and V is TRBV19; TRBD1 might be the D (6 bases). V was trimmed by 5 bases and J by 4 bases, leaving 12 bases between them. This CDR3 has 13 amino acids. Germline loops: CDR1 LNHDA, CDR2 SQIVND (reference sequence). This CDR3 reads CASSGAGQYEQYV. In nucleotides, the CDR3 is TGTGCCAGTAGTGGGGCTGGACAGTACGAGCAGTACGTC.

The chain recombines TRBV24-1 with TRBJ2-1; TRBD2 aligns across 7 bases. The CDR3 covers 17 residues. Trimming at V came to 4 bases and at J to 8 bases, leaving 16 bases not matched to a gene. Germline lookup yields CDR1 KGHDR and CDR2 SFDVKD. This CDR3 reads CATSDPLAGPKGDEQFF. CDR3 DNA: TGTGCCACCAGTGACCCTTTAGCGGGCCCGAAAGGCGATGAGCAGTTCTTC.

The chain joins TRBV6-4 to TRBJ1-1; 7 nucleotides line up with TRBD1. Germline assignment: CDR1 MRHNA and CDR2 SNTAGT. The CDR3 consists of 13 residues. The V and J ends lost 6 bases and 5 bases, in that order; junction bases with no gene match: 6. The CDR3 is CASSPGGATEAFF. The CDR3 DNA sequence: TGTGCCAGCAGCCCAGGGGGTGCGACTGAAGCTTTCTTT.

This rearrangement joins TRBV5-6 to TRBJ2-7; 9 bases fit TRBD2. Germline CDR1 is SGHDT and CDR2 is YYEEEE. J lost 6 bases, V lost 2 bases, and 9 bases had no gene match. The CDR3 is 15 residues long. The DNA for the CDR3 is TGTGCCAGCAGCTTACCGGCTAGCGGGGTTTTCGAGCAGTACGTC. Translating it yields CASSLPASGVFEQYV.

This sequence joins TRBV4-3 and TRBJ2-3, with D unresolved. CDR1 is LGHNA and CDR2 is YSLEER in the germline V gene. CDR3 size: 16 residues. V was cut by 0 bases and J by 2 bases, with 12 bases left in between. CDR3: CASSQEFGRSTDTQYF. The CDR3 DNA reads TGCGCCAGCAGCCAAGAGTTCGGGCGGTCCACAGATACGCAGTATTTT.

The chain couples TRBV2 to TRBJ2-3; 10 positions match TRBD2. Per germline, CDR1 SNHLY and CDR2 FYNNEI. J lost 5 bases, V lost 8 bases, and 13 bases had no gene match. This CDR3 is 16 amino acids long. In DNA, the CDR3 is TGTGCCAGCTCTAGGTCTAGCGGGGGCGGGGAAGATACGCAGTATTTT. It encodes CASSRSSGGGEDTQYF.

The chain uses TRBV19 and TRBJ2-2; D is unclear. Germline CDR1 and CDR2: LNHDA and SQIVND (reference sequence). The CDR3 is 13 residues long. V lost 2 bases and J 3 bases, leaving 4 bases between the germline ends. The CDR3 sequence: CASSIPHTGELFF. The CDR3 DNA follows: TGTGCCAGTAGTATACCCCACACCGGGGAGCTGTTTTTT.

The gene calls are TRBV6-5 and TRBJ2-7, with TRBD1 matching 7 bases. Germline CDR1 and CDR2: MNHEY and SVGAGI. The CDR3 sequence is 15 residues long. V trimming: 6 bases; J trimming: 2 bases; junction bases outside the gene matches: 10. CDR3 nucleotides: TGTGCCAGCAGGCCTTCAGGGGGAGCCGCCTACGAGCAGTACGTC. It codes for CASRPSGGAAYEQYV.

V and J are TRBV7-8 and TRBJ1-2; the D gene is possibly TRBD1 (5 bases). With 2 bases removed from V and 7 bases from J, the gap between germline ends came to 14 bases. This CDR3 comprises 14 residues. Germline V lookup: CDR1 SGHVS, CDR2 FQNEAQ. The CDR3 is CASSLMGGGGGYTF. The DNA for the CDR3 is TGTGCCAGCAGCTTAATGGGGGGAGGCGGTGGCTACACCTTC. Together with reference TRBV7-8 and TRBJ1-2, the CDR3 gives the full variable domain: GAGVSQSPRYKVAKRGQDVALRCDPISGHVSLFWYQQALGQGPEFLTYFQNEAQLDKSGLPSDRFFAERPEGSVSTLKIQRTQQEDSAVYLCASSLMGGGGGYTFGSGTRLTVV.

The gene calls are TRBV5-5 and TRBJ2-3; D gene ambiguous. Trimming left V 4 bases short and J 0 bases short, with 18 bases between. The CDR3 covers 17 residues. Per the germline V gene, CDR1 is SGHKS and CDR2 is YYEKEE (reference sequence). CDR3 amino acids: CASSQRGVGASTDTQYF. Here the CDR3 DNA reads TGTGCCAGCAGCCAACGTGGAGTCGGCGCTAGCACAGATACGCAGTATTTT.

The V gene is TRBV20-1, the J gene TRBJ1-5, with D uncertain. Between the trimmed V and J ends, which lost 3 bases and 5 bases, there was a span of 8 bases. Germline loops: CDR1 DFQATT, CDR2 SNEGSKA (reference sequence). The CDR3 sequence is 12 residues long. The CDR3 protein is CSASRADQPQHF. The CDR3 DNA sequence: TGCAGTGCTAGTAGGGCGGATCAGCCCCAGCATTTT.

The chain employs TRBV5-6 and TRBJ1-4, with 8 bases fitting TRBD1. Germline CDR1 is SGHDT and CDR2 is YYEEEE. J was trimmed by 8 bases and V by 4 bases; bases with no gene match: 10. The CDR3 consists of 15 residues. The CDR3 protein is CASSRTGTAGEKLFF. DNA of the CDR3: TGTGCCAGCAGCAGGACAGGGACTGCCGGAGAAAAACTGTTTTTT.

The CDR3 nucleotides read TGTGCCACCAGTGGTGGGCTTAGCAATCAGCCCCAGCATTTT. Translated: CATSGGLSNQPQHF. The chain carries TRBV24-1 and TRBJ1-5; D is uncertain. Germline CDR1 is KGHDR and CDR2 is SFDVKD. With 5 bases removed from V and 0 bases from J, the gap between germline ends came to 7 bases. The CDR3 is made up of 14 amino acids.

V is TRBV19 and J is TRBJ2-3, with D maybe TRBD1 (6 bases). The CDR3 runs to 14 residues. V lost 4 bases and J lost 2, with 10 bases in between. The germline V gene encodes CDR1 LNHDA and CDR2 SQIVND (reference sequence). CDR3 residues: CASSKRGNTDTQYF. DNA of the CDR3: TGTGCCAGTAGTAAGAGGGGGAACACAGATACGCAGTATTTT.

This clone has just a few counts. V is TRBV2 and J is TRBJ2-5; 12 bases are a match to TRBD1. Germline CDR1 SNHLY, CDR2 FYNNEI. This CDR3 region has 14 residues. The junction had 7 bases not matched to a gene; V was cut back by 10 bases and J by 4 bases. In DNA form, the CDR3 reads TGTGCCACCAGGGGGACAGGGGGCTTAGAGACCCAGTACTTC. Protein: CATRGTGGLETQYF.

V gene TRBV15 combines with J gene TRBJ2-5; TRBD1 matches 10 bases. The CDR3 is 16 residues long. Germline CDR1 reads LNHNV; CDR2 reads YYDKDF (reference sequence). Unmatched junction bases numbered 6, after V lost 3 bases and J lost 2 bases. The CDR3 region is CATSRGGQGVQETQYF. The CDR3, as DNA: TGTGCCACCAGCAGGGGAGGACAGGGGGTTCAAGAGACCCAGTACTTC.

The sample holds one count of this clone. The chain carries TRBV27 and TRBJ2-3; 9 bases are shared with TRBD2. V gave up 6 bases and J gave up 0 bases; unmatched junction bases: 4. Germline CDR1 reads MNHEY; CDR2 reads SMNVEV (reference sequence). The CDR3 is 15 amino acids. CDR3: CASRKAGGSTDTQYF. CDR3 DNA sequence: TGTGCCAGCAGGAAAGCGGGGGGTAGCACAGATACGCAGTATTTT.

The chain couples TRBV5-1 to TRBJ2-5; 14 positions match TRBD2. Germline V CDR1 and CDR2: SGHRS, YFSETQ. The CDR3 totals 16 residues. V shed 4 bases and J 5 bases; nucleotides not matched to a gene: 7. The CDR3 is CASSLRLAGGRETQYF. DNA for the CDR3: TGCGCCAGCAGCCTCCGACTAGCGGGGGGGCGGGAGACCCAGTACTTC.

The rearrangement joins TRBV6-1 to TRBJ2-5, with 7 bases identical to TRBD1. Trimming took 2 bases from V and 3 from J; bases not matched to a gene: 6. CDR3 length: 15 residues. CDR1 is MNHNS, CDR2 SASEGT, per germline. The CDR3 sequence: CASSEYGTEKETQYF. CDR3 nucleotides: TGTGCCAGCAGTGAATATGGGACAGAGAAAGAGACCCAGTACTTC.

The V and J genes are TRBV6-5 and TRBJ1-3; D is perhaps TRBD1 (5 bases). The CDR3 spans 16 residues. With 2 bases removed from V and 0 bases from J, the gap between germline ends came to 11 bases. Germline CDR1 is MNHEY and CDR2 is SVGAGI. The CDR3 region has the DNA TGTGCCAGCAGTTACGGGGCGGACGACTCTGGAAACACCATATATTTT. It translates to CASSYGADDSGNTIYF.

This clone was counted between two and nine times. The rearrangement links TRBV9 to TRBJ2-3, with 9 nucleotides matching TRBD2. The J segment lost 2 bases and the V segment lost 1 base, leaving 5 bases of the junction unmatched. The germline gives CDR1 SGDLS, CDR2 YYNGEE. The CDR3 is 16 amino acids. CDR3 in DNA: TGTGCCAGCAGCGTACTAGCGGGACAAGACACAGATACGCAGTATTTT. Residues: CASSVLAGQDTDTQYF.

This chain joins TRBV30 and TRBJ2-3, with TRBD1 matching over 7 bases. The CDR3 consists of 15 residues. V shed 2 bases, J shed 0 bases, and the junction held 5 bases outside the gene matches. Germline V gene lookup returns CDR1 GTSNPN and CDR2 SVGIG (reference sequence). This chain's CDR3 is CAWSRTGSSTDTQYF. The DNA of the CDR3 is TGTGCCTGGAGTCGGACAGGTTCTAGCACAGATACGCAGTATTTT.

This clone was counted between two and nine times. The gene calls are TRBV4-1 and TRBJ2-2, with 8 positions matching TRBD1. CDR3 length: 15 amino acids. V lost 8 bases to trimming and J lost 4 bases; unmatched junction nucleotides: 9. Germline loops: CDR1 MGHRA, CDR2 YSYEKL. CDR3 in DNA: TGCGCCAGCCGACCTATAACAGGGGGCACCGGGGAGCTGTTTTTT. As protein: CASRPITGGTGELFF.

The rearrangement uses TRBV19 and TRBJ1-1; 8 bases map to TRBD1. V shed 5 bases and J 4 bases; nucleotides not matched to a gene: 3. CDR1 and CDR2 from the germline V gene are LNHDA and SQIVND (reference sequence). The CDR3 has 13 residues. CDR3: CASSFTGGTEAFF. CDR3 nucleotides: TGTGCCAGTAGTTTTACAGGGGGCACTGAAGCTTTCTTT.

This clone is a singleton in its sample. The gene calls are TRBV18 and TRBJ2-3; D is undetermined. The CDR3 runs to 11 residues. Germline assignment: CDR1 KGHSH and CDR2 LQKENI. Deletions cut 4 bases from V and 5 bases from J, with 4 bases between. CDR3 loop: CASSLRDTQYF. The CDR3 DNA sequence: TGTGCCAGCTCACTAAGAGATACGCAGTATTTT.

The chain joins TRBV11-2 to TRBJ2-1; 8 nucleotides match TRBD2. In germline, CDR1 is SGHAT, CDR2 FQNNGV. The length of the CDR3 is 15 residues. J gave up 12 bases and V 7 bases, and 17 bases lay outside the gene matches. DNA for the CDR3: TGTGCCAGCACCCCACTGGCGGGGGGTTTAATAGGGCAGTTCTTC. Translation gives CASTPLAGGLIGQFF.